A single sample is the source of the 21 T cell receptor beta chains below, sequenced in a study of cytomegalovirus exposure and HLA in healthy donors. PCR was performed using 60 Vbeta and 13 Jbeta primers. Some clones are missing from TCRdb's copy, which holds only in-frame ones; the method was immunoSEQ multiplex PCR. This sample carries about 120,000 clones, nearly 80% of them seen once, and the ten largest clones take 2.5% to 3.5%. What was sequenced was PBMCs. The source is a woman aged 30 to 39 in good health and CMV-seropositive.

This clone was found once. The DNA of the CDR3 is TGTGCCAGCAGCCAAGCGGGGGGCCAGTACAATGAGCAGTTCTTC. Amino acid sequence: CASSQAGGQYNEQFF. The chain has TRBV7-2 and TRBJ2-1; TRBD2 matches at 9 bases. CDR3 length: 15 residues. The J segment lost 4 bases and the V segment lost 5 bases, leaving 6 bases of the junction unmatched. CDR1 and CDR2 (germline): SGHTA, FQGNSA.

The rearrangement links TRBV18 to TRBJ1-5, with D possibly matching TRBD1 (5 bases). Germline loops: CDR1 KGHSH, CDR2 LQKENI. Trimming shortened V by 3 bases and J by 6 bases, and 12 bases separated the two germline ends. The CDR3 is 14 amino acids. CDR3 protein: CASSPIYQGQPQHF. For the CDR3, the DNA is TGTGCCAGCTCACCCATTTACCAGGGTCAGCCCCAGCATTTT.

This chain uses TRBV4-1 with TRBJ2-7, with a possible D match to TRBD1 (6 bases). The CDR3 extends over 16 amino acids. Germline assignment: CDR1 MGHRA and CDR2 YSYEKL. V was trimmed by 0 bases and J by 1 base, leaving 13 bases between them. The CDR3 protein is CASSQEDSAFSYEQYF. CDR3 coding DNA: TGCGCCAGCAGCCAAGAGGACAGCGCCTTTTCCTACGAGCAGTACTTC.

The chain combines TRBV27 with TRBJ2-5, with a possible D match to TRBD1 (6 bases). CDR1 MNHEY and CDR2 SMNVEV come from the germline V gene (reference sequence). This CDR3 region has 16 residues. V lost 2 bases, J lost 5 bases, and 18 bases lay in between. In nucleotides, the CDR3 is TGTGCCAGCAGTTTACAGCCGGGACATCGAGGGGAGACCCAGTACTTC. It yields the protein CASSLQPGHRGETQYF.

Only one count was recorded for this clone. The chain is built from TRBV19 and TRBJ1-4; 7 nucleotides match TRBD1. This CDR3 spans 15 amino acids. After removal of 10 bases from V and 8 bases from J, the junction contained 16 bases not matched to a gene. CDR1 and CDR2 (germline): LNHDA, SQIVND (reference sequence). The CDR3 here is CATRAISAGGEKLFF. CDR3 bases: TGTGCCACAAGGGCGATCTCGGCAGGGGGAGAAAAACTGTTTTTT.

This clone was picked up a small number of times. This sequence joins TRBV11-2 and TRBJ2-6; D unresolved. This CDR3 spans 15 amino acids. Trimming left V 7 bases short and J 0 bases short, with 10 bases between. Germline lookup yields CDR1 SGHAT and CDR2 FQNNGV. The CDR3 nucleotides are TGTGCCAGCACCCTGAGCCACTCTGGGGCCAACGTCCTGACTTTC. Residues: CASTLSHSGANVLTF.

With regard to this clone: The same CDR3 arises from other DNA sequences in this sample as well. As DNA, the CDR3 is TGCAGTGCCTCCGGGACAGGGCTTCAAGAGACCCAGTACTTC. This codes for CSASGTGLQETQYF. The genes are TRBV29-1 and TRBJ2-5, with TRBD1 matching over 9 bases. CDR1 and CDR2 (germline): SQVTM, ANQGSEA. The CDR3 extends over 14 amino acids.

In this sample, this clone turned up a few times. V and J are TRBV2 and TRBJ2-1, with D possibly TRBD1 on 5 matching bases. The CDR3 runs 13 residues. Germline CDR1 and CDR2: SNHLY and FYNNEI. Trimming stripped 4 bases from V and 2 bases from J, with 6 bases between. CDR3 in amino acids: CASSAGTYNEQFF. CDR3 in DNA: TGTGCCAGCAGTGCAGGGACCTACAATGAGCAGTTCTTC.

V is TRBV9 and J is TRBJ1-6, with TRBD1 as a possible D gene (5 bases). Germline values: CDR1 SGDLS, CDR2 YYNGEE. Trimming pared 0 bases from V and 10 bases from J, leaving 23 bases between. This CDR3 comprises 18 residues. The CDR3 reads CASSVDGAGLLTSSPLHF. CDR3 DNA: TGTGCCAGCAGCGTAGATGGGGCGGGGCTGCTTACCTCCTCACCCCTCCACTTT. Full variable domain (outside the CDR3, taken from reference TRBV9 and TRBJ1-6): DSGVTQTPKHLITATGQRVTLRCSPRSGDLSVYWYQQSLDQGLQFLIQYYNGEERAKGNILERFSAQQFPDLHSELNLSSLELGDSALYFCASSVDGAGLLTSSPLHFGNGTRLTVT.

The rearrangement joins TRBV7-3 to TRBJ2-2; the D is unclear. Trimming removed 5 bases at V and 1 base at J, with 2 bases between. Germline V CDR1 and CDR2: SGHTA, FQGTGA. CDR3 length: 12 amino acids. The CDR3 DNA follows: TGTGCCAGCAGCCGGAACACCGGGGAGCTGTTTTTT. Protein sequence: CASSRNTGELFF.

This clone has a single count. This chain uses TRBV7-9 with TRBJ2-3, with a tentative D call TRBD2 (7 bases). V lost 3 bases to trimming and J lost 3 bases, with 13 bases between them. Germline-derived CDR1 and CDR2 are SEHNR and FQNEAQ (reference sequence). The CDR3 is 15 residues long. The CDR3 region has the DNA TGTGCCAGCAGCTTGGGGGGGGGCTGGACAGATACGCAGTATTTT. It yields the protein CASSLGGGWTDTQYF.

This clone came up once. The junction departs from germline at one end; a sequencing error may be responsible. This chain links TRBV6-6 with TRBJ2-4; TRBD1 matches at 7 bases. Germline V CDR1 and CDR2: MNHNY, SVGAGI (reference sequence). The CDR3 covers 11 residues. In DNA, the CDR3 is TGTGCCAGCAGTTTCGGACAGGCTCTAGACTTC. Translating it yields CASSFGQALDF.

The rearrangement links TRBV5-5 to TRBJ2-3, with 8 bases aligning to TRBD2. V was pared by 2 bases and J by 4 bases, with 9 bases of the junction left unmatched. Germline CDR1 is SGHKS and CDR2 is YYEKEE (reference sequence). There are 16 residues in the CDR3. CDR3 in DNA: TGTGCCAGCAGCTTCTTAGCGGGGCCCCCCGCAGATACGCAGTATTTT. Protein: CASSFLAGPPADTQYF. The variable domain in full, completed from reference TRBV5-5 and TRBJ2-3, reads DAGVTQSPTHLIKTRGQQVTLRCSPISGHKSVSWYQQVLGQGPQFIFQYYEKEERGRGNFPDRFSARQFPNYSSELNVNALLLGDSALYLCASSFLAGPPADTQYFGPGTRLTVL.

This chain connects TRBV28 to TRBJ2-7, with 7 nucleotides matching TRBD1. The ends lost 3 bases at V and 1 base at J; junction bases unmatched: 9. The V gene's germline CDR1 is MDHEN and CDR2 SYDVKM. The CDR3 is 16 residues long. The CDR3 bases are TGTGCCAGCAGTTTCTATCCGGGACAGATTTCCTACGAGCAGTACTTC. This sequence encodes CASSFYPGQISYEQYF.

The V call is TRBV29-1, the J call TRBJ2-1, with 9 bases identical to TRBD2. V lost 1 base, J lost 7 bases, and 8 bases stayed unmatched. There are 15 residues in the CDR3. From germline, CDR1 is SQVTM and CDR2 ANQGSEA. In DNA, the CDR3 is TGCAGCGTTGAAGTGGGGCGGGGGGGCCCAAATGAGCAGTTCTTC. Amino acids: CSVEVGRGGPNEQFF.

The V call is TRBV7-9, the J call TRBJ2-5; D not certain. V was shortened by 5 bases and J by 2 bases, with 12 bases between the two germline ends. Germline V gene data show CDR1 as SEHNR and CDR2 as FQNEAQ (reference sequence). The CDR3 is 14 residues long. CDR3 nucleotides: TGTGCCAGCAGCCAAGCGTCCTTTCAAGAGACCCAGTACTTC. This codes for CASSQASFQETQYF.

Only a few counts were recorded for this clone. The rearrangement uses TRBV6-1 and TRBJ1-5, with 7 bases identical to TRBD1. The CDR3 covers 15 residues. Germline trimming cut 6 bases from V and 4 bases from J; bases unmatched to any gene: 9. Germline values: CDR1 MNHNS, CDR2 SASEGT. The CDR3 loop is CASRATLTGNQPQHF. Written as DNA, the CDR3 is TGTGCCAGCAGGGCGACCTTGACAGGGAATCAGCCCCAGCATTTT.

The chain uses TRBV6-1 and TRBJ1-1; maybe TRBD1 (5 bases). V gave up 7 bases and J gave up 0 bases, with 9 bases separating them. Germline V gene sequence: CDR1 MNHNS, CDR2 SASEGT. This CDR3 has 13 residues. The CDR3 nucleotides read TGTGCCAGCAAGCAGGGAATGAACACTGAAGCTTTCTTT. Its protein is CASKQGMNTEAFF.

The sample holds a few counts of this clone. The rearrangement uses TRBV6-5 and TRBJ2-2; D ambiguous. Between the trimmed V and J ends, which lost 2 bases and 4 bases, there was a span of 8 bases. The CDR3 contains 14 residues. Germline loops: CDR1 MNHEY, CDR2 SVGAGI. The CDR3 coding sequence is TGTGCCAGCAGTTACGCGGTAGTCACCGGGGAGCTGTTTTTT. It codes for CASSYAVVTGELFF.

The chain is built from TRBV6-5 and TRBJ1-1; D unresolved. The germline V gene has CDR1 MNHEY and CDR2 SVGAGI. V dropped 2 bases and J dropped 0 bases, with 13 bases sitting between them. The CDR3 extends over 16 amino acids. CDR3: CASSYAVPYLNTEAFF. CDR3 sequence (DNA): TGTGCCAGCAGTTACGCGGTTCCATATTTGAACACTGAAGCTTTCTTT.

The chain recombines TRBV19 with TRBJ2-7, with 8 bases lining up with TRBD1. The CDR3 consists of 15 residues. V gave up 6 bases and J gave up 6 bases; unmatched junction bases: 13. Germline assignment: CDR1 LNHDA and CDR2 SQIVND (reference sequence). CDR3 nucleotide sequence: TGTGCCAGTAGCGGCCAGGGGGCGCCCACATCCGAGCAGTACTTC. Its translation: CASSGQGAPTSEQYF.